This passage covers 8 T cell receptor beta chains from one sample sequenced in a study of memory B cells and T cells in multiple sclerosis. These receptors have no identified antigens. Stimulus-free culture yielded autoproliferating CFSE-dim and non-proliferating CFSE-high T cells, each sequenced separately. Over 4.5x10^7 CFSE-labeled PBMCs were cultured around seven days unstimulated, then replicate wells were pooled. Measured with immunoSEQ multiplex PCR; TCRdb has only the in-frame clones, and not every one. Among about 32,000 clones, about 84% were seen once, and the ten largest hold approximately 2.4%. The sequenced sample consisted of PBMCs from blood kept in culture. The receptor source for this set is a human donor with multiple sclerosis.

This rearrangement joins TRBV28 to TRBJ1-5; TRBD1 agrees at 9 bases. Germline loops: CDR1 MDHEN, CDR2 SYDVKM. Trimming took 6 bases from V and 2 from J; bases not matched to a gene: 14. The CDR3 totals 18 residues. DNA for the CDR3: TGTGCCAGCAGCCGAACAACAGGGGGCTTGTTTGGCAATCAGCCCCAGCATTTT. It is translated as CASSRTTGGLFGNQPQHF. Full variable domain (outside the CDR3, taken from reference TRBV28 and TRBJ1-5): DVKVTQSSRYLVKRTGEKVFLECVQDMDHENMFWYRQDPGLGLRLIYFSYDVKMKEKGDIPEGYSVSREKKERFSLILESASTNQTSMYLCASSRTTGGLFGNQPQHFGDGTRLSIL.

The chain is built from TRBV5-1 and TRBJ2-1, with D tentatively TRBD1 (5 bases). The germline V gene encodes CDR1 SGHRS and CDR2 YFSETQ. The CDR3 extends over 17 amino acids. Trimming took 0 bases from V and 9 from J, leaving 22 bases between them. CDR3 amino acids: CASSLESQGWGTGEQFF. CDR3 DNA sequence: TGCGCCAGCAGCTTGGAGTCCCAGGGTTGGGGAACGGGTGAGCAGTTCTTC.

The chain has TRBV5-6 and TRBJ2-7, with 10 bases that match TRBD2. In germline, CDR1 is SGHDT, CDR2 YYEEEE. With V trimmed by 0 bases and J by 5 bases, 8 bases remained unmatched. This CDR3 is built from 16 residues. CDR3 protein: CASSLDGLAGVNEQYF. The CDR3 region has the DNA TGTGCCAGCAGCTTGGACGGGCTAGCGGGAGTCAACGAGCAGTACTTC.

The chain is built from TRBV28 and TRBJ2-7, with D maybe TRBD2 (6 bases). Trimming stripped 6 bases from V and 1 base from J, with 13 bases between. This CDR3 spans 14 amino acids. Per the germline V gene, CDR1 is MDHEN and CDR2 is SYDVKM. The CDR3 DNA reads TGTGCCAGCAGCACCAGTGGGACTTCCTACGAGCAGTACTTC. Encoded protein: CASSTSGTSYEQYF. Based on the CDR3 plus reference TRBV28 and TRBJ2-7, the full variable domain is DVKVTQSSRYLVKRTGEKVFLECVQDMDHENMFWYRQDPGLGLRLIYFSYDVKMKEKGDIPEGYSVSREKKERFSLILESASTNQTSMYLCASSTSGTSYEQYFGPGTRLTVT.

The V call is TRBV7-9, the J call TRBJ2-3, with 12 bases identical to TRBD1. The CDR3 contains 15 residues. The V and J ends lost 1 base and 4 bases, in that order; junction bases with no gene match: 0. Germline-derived CDR1 and CDR2 are SEHNR and FQNEAQ (reference sequence). The chain's CDR3 is CASSLGDRGPDTQYF. Here the CDR3 DNA reads TGTGCCAGCAGCTTAGGGGACAGGGGGCCAGATACGCAGTATTTT. The whole variable domain, remainder taken from reference TRBV7-9 and TRBJ2-3, is DTGVSQNPRHKITKRGQNVTFRCDPISEHNRLYWYRQTLGQGPEFLTYFQNEAQLEKSRLLSDRFSAERPKGSFSTLEIQRTEQGDSAMYLCASSLGDRGPDTQYFGPGTRLTVL.

The chain recombines TRBV5-4 with TRBJ2-5; 9 bases fit TRBD1. The CDR3 has 17 amino acids. V shed 4 bases, J shed 5 bases, and the junction held 15 bases outside the gene matches. Germline V gene lookup returns CDR1 SGHNT and CDR2 YYREEE (reference sequence). CDR3 sequence reads: CASSPTGQGRFDETQYF. The CDR3 DNA reads as TGTGCCAGCAGCCCCACTGGACAGGGGAGATTTGATGAGACCCAGTACTTC.

In this sample, this clone turned up a few times. The V call is TRBV6-6, the J call TRBJ2-7; D unresolved. The CDR3 has 14 residues. From germline, CDR1 is MNHNY and CDR2 SVGAGI (reference sequence). Trimming removed 2 bases at V and 0 bases at J, with 8 bases between. The CDR3 bases are TGTGCCAGCAGTTACGGGTTGAGCTCCTACGAGCAGTACTTC. Its translation: CASSYGLSSYEQYF.

The chain recombines TRBV6-4 with TRBJ2-1, with D maybe TRBD1 (6 bases). Per germline, CDR1 MRHNA and CDR2 SNTAGT. V was shortened by 2 bases and J by 0 bases, with 11 bases between the two germline ends. CDR3 size: 16 residues. The CDR3 DNA reads TGTGCCAGCAGTGACAAGCTCAGGGGCTCCTACAATGAGCAGTTCTTC. As protein: CASSDKLRGSYNEQFF.